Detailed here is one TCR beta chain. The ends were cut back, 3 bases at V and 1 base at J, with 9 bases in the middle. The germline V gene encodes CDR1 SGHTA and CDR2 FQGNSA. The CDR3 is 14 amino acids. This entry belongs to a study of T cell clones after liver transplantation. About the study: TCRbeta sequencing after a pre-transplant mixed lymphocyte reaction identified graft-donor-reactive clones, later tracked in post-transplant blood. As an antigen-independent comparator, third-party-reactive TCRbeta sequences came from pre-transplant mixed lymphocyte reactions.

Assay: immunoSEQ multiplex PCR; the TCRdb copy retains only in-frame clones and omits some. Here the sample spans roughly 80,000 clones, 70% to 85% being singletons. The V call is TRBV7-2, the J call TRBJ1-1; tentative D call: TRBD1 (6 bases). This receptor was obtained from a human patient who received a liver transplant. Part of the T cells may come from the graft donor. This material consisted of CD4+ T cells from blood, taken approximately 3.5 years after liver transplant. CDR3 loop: CASSFQGSNTEAFF. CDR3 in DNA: TGTGCCAGCAGCTTTCAGGGGTCGAACACTGAAGCTTTCTTT.